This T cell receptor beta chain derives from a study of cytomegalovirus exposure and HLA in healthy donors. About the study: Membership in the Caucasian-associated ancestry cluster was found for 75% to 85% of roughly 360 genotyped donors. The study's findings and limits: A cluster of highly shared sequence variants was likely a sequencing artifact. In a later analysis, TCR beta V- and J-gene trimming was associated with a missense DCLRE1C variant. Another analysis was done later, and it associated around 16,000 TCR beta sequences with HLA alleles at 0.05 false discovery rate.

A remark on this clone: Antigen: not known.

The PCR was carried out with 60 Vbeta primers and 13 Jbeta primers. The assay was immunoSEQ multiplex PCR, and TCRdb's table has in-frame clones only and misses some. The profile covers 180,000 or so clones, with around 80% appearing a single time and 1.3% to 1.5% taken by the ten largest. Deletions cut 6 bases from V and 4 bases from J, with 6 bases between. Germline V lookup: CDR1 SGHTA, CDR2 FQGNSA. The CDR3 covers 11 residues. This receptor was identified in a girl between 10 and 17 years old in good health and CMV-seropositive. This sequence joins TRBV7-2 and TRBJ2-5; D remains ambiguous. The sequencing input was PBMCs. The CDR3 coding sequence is TGTGCCAGCAGTGAGCGAGAGACCCAGTACTTC. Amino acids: CASSERETQYF.